This T cell receptor beta chain was sequenced during a study of PD-L1 blockade in urothelial cancer. Looking at the study overall: Patients' atezolizumab regimen, 1,200 mg intravenously every 3 weeks, began around 2014.

The method was immunoSEQ multiplex PCR; TCRdb's version includes in-frame clones alone and lacks a portion of them. This sample has about 41,000 clones, with 82% found just once. This clone has just one count. V was clipped by 0 bases and J by 3 bases; unmatched bases: 12. Looked up from germline, CDR1 is MGHRA and CDR2 is YSYEKL. The CDR3 totals 18 residues. The starting material was PBMCs, obtained around atezolizumab (anti-PD-L1) treatment. This chain joins TRBV4-1 and TRBJ2-7, with 9 bases that match TRBD2. The sequence was obtained from a man in his 60s with urothelial cancer. As DNA, the CDR3 is TGCGCCAGCAGCCAAGATTCCTCGCGGGGGGGCCGGAGCTACGAGCAGTACTTC. Encoded protein: CASSQDSSRGGRSYEQYF.